The clone carrying this T cell receptor (beta chain) was observed a handful of times. Its specificity is unknown. CDR3 length: 12 amino acids. Trimming took off 6 bases at V and 7 bases at J, with 10 bases between the two ends. CDR1 LGHDT and CDR2 YNNKEL come from the germline V gene (reference sequence). Each CDR3 protein gets one entry after TCRdb re-called the 5' RACE reads with MiXCR. The table lists 250,000 to 350,000 distinct CDR3 sequences, around 19% of them singletons. This sample is drawn from a study of T-cell memory formation after mild COVID-19. Study at large: TCR clustering was largely donor specific.

Findings and limits, study-wide: For contracting clones, CD4+ ones sat mainly in CM and EM, CD8+ in EMRA. CD4+ bias marked clones expanding day 15 to 37, unlike balanced contracting clones.

This receptor was identified in a man between 18 and 35 years old who had mild COVID-19 (a few samples of this study predate the infection). Cell type and time point are not known. Sequences were obtained from PBMCs or a T cell subset sorted from them (not recorded which). V and J are TRBV3-1 and TRBJ2-1, with a weak D call TRBD1 (5 bases). The CDR3 sequence: CASRLGDNEQFF. In DNA form, the CDR3 reads TGTGCCAGCAGGTTAGGGGATAATGAGCAGTTCTTC.